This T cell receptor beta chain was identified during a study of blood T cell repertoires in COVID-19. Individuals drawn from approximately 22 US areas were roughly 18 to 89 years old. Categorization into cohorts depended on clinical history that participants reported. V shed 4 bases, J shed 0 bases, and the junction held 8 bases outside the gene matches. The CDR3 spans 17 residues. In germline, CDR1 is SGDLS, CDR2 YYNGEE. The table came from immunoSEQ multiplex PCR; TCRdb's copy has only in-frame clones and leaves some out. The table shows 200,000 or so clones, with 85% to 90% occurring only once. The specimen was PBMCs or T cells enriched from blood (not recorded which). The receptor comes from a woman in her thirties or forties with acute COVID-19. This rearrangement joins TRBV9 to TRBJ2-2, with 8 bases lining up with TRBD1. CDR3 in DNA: TGTGCCAGCAGCATCCGGGACAGGCCTTCGAACACCGGGGAGCTGTTTTTT. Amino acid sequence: CASSIRDRPSNTGELFF.